Following are 10 T cell receptor beta chains from one sample sequenced in a study of T-cell reconstitution after alpha-beta-depleted transplantation in children. Unique molecular identifiers tagged the TCRbeta library. TCRdb independently ran MiXCR on the PCR reads; one entry per CDR3 protein. The sample consists of hundreds of thousands of distinct CDR3 sequences, less than 20% of them appearing once. The material was PBMCs, mostly from graft donor cells, obtained 360 days after TCRalphabeta/CD19-depleted stem cell transplant. The receptors were gathered from a male patient aged 10 to 17 who had a stem cell transplant for acute lymphoblastic leukemia, so the T cells may come from the graft donor.

The chain employs TRBV5-1 and TRBJ1-1, with D possibly TRBD1 on 5 matching bases. This CDR3 contains 15 residues. Germline V gene data show CDR1 as SGHRS and CDR2 as YFSETQ. V was cut by 2 bases and J by 1 base, with 12 bases left in between. CDR3 sequence: CASSLYRQSNTEAFF. CDR3 coding DNA: TGCGCCAGCAGCTTATATCGACAGTCGAACACTGAAGCTTTCTTT.

There are many counts of this clonotype. The chain joins TRBV7-6 to TRBJ1-1; no reliable D call. Germline V lookup: CDR1 SGHVS, CDR2 FNYEAQ. Deletions cut 6 bases from V and 1 base from J, with 9 bases between. CDR3 size: 13 residues. The CDR3 DNA is TGTGCCAGCAGATCGCCCCGGAACACTGAAGCTTTCTTT. Translating gives CASRSPRNTEAFF.

The chain has TRBV29-1 and TRBJ1-5; TRBD1 matches 7 bases. The CDR3 sequence is 12 residues long. The V segment lost 1 base and the J segment 11 bases; nucleotides outside the gene matches: 5. CDR1 is SQVTM and CDR2 is ANQGSEA in the germline V gene. CDR3 DNA: TGCAGCGTTGAAGGGTTGACAGGGACCCAGCATTTT. Protein product: CSVEGLTGTQHF.

This clonotype was found a few times. The genes are TRBV6-2 or TRBV6-3 and TRBJ2-1; D may correspond to TRBD1 or TRBD2 (5 bases each). The CDR3 covers 18 residues. Germline values: CDR1 MNHEY, CDR2 SVGEGT. Between the trimmed V and J ends, which lost 6 bases and 5 bases, there was a span of 26 bases. CDR3 sequence: CASSPYGTVGVGNNEQFF. The CDR3 DNA reads TGTGCCAGCAGCCCATACGGGACGGTGGGAGTCGGGAACAATGAGCAGTTCTTC.

This clonotype appeared a few times. The CDR3 is CASTSRGAQGKEGNTEAFF. In DNA form, the CDR3 reads TGCGCCAGCACCTCAAGGGGGGCCCAGGGTAAGGAGGGAAACACTGAAGCTTTCTTT. This chain connects TRBV5-1 to TRBJ1-1, with TRBD1 as a possible D gene (6 bases). The CDR3 is 19 residues long. CDR1 is SGHRS and CDR2 is YFSETQ in the germline V gene. Trimming cost V 6 bases and J 2 bases, with 29 bases left between them.

This chain links TRBV29-1 with TRBJ1-2; 9 bases align to TRBD1. CDR1 and CDR2 from the germline V gene are SQVTM and ANQGSEA. Trimming took 1 base from V and 1 from J; bases not matched to a gene: 7. The CDR3 has 16 residues. This CDR3 is CSVEGGGQGLNYGYTF. In nucleotides, the CDR3 is TGCAGCGTTGAAGGAGGGGGACAGGGCCTTAACTATGGCTACACCTTC. The full variable domain, rest sourced from reference TRBV29-1 and TRBJ1-2, is SAVISQKPSRDICQRGTSLTIQCQVDSQVTMMFWYRQQPGQSLTLIATANQGSEATYESGFVIDKFPISRPNLTFSTLTVSNMSPEDSSIYLCSVEGGGQGLNYGYTFGSGTRLTVV.

The rearrangement links TRBV21-1 to TRBJ2-1; TRBD1 is the table's D call and was not checked against the DNA. TRBV21-1 is a known pseudogene. This CDR3 is 20 amino acids long. The CDR3 nucleotides are TGTGCCAGCAGCAAAGTTAGAGAGTTGATGGGGGGCGGTTTTGTTAATGAGCAGTTCTTC. Protein sequence: CASSKVRELMGGGFVNEQFF.

The rearrangement joins TRBV3-1 to TRBJ2-7; 8 nucleotides match TRBD2. V shed 3 bases and J 5 bases; nucleotides not matched to a gene: 6. The CDR3 consists of 14 residues. CDR1 is LGHDT and CDR2 is YNNKEL in the germline V gene (reference sequence). The CDR3 coding sequence is TGTGCCAGCAGCCATATAGCGGGAACCCACGAGCAGTACTTC. Residues: CASSHIAGTHEQYF.

This clonotype was seen a handful of times. V is TRBV29-1 and J is TRBJ2-7; TRBD2 agrees at 9 bases. V lost 4 bases, J lost 1 base, and 11 bases stayed unmatched. The germline gives CDR1 SQVTM, CDR2 ANQGSEA. CDR3 length: 16 residues. In DNA form, the CDR3 reads TGCAGCGTTGTGGGGCGGGAGGGCCTTGGGTCCTACGAGCAGTACTTC. It is translated as CSVVGREGLGSYEQYF.

This chain links TRBV9 with TRBJ2-3; D gene unclear. The CDR3 is 11 amino acids. Trimming stripped 2 bases from V and 6 bases from J, with 4 bases between. Per germline, CDR1 SGDLS and CDR2 YYNGEE. CDR3 protein: CASSVKDTQYF. In DNA form, the CDR3 reads TGTGCCAGCAGCGTCAAGGATACGCAGTATTTT.